This T cell receptor beta chain originates from a study of graft-versus-host responses after intestinal transplantation. General observations from the study: Peak circulating GvH clone levels tracked with early post-transplant HvG declines.

Comments on this clone: The antigen remains unidentified.

TCRdb keeps only in-frame clones here, not all; method: immunoSEQ multiplex PCR. The sample carries over 85,000 clones, 90% to 95% recorded once. Specimen: unstimulated CD4+ T cells sorted from spleen or lymph node cells, collected before transplant. The receptor's source is a human donor who was the organ donor for an intestinal transplant.

CDR3 DNA sequence: TGTGCCAGCAGCCCCCTGGAGATGGGTTCACCCCTCCACTTT. It yields the protein CASSPLEMGSPLHF. The V gene is TRBV27, the J gene TRBJ1-6, with D unresolved. V lost 6 bases and J lost 9, with 15 bases in between. The CDR3 loop spans 14 amino acids. Germline V gene data show CDR1 as MNHEY and CDR2 as SMNVEV (reference sequence).